The entry below describes one TCR beta chain. The antigen remains unidentified. The data are from a study of cytomegalovirus exposure and HLA in healthy donors. Study-wide context: The 110 or so validation repertoires were produced on the same platform as the 500 to 800 repertoires of the first cohort. This was reported in a later analysis. Study-wide results and caveats: Under in vitro conditions, three CMV-associated chains were confirmed as specific for CMV antigens. Accounts indicate the classifier identified cytomegalovirus status with strong specificity and sensitivity.

The assay was immunoSEQ multiplex PCR, and TCRdb's table has in-frame clones only and misses some. The sample contains about 79,000 clones, approximately 93% of which appear only once. CDR3 length equals 15 residues. The V and J ends lost 0 bases and 0 bases respectively, with 7 bases between them. From germline, CDR1 is SGHTS and CDR2 YDEGEE. The chain couples TRBV5-8 to TRBJ1-5; D not certain. The specimen sequenced was PBMCs. The TCR was taken from a woman in her twenties or thirties in good health and CMV-seronegative. In DNA, the CDR3 is TGTGCCAGCAGCTTGGTAGAATATAGCAATCAGCCCCAGCATTTT. Protein sequence: CASSLVEYSNQPQHF.